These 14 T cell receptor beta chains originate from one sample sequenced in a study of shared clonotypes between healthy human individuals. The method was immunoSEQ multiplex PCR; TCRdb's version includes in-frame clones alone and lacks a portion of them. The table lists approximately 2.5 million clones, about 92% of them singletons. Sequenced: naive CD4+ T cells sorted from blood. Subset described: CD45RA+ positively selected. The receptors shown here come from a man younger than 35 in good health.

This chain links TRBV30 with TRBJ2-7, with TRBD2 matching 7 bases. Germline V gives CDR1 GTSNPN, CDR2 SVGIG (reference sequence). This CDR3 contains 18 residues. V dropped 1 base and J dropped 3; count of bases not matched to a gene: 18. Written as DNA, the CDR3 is TGTGCCTGGAGTGGAATAGCGGGCCAAACGCGTTCCTTCTACGAGCAGTACTTC. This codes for CAWSGIAGQTRSFYEQYF.

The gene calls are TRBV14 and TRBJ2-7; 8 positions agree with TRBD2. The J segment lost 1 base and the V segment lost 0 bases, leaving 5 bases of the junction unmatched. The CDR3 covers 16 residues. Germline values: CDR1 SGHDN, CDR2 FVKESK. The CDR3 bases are TGTGCCAGCAGCCAAGAGGTAGCGGGAAGGTCCTACGAGCAGTACTTC. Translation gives CASSQEVAGRSYEQYF.

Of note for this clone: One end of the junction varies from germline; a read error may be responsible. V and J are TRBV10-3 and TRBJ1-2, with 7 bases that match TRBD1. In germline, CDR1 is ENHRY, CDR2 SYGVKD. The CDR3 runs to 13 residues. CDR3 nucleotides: TGTGCCATCACTGAGACAGGGAACTATGGCTACACCTTC. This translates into CAITETGNYGYTF.

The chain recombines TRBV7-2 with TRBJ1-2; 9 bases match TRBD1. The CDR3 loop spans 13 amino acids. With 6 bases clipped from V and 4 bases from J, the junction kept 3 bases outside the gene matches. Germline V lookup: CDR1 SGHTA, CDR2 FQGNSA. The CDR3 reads CASRGTGTYGYTF. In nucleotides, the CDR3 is TGTGCCAGCAGGGGGACAGGGACCTATGGCTACACCTTC.

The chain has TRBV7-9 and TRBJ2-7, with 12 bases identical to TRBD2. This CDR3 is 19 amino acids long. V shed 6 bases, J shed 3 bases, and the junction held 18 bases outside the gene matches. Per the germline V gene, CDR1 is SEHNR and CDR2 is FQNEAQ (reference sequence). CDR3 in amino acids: CASSRGELAGGPWGYEQYF. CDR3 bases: TGTGCCAGCAGTCGCGGGGAGCTAGCGGGAGGGCCTTGGGGCTACGAGCAGTACTTC.

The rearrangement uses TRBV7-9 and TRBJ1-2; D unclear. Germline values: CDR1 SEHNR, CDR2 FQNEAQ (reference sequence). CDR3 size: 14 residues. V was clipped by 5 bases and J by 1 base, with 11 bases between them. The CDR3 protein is CASSPPDLNYGYTF. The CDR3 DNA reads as TGTGCCAGCAGCCCCCCGGACCTTAACTATGGCTACACCTTC. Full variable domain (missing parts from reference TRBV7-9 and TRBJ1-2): DTGVSQNPRHKITKRGQNVTFRCDPISEHNRLYWYRQTLGQGPEFLTYFQNEAQLEKSRLLSDRFSAERPKGSFSTLEIQRTEQGDSAMYLCASSPPDLNYGYTFGSGTRLTVV.

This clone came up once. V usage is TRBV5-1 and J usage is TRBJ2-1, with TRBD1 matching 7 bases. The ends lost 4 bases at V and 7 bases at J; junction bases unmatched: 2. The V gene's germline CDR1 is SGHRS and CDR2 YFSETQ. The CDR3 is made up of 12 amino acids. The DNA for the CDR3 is TGCGCCAGCAGCATACAGGGGAATGAGCAGTTCTTC. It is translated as CASSIQGNEQFF.

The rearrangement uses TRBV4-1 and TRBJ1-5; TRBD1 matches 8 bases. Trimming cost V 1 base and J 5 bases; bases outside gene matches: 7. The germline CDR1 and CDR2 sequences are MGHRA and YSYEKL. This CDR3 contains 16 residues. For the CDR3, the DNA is TGCGCCAGCAGCCAAGGGACGGGACAGGCTGATCAGCCCCAGCATTTT. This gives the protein CASSQGTGQADQPQHF.

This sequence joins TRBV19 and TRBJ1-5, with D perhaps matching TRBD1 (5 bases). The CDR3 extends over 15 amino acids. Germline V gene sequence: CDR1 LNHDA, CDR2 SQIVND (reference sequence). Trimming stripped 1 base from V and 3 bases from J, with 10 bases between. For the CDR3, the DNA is TGTGCCAGTAGTATAGTGGCAGGGACCAATCAGCCCCAGCATTTT. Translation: CASSIVAGTNQPQHF.

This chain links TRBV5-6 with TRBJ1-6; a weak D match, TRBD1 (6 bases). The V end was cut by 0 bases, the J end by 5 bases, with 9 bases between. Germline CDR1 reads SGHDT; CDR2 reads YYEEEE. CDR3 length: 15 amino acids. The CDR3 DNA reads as TGTGCCAGCAGCTTGGTAGGGGGGAATAATTCACCCCTCCACTTT. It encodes CASSLVGGNNSPLHF.

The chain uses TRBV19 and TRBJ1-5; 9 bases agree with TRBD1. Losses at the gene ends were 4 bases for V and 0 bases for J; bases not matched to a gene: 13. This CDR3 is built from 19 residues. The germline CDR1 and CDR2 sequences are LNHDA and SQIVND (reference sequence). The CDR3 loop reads CASSTTGTGLQYSNQPQHF. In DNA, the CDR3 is TGTGCCAGTAGTACTACCGGGACAGGGCTCCAATATAGCAATCAGCCCCAGCATTTT.

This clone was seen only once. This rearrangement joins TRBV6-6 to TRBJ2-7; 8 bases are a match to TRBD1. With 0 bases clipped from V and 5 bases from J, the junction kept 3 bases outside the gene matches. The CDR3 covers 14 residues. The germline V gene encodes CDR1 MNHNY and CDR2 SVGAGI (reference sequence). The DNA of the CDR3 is TGTGCCAGCAGTTACTCGGGACAGGAAGACGAGCAGTACTTC. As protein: CASSYSGQEDEQYF.

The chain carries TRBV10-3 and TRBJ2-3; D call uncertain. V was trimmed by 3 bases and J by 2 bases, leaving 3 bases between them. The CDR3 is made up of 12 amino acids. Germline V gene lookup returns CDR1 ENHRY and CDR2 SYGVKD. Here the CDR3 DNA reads TGTGCCATCAGTGACGACACAGATACGCAGTATTTT. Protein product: CAISDDTDTQYF.

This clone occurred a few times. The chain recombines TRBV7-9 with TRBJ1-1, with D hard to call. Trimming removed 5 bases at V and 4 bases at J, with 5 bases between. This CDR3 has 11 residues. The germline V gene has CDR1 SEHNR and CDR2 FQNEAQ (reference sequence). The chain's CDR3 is CASSHITEAFF. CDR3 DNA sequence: TGTGCCAGCAGCCATATCACTGAAGCTTTCTTT. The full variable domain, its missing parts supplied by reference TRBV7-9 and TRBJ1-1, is DTGVSQNPRHKITKRGQNVTFRCDPISEHNRLYWYRQTLGQGPEFLTYFQNEAQLEKSRLLSDRFSAERPKGSFSTLEIQRTEQGDSAMYLCASSHITEAFFGQGTRLTVV.